What follows are 24 T cell receptor beta chains derived from one specimen sequenced in a study of memory CD4+ T cells and cytomegalovirus serostatus. The sort gate was single viable CD3+CD4+CD8-CD45RO+ cells for memory CD4+ T cells. Generated by immunoSEQ multiplex PCR, the TCRdb table keeps only in-frame clones and is missing some. This table has some 35,000 clones, 70% to 80% appearing once. The specimen was memory CD4+ T cells from blood. The receptors here all came from an adult in good health and CMV-seropositive.

The V and J genes are TRBV5-8 and TRBJ2-2; D remains ambiguous. CDR1 SGHTS and CDR2 YDEGEE come from the germline V gene. CDR3 length: 13 amino acids. The V gene lost 1 base and the J gene lost 6 bases, with 7 bases spanning the gap. Here the CDR3 reads CASSLRQSGELFF. For the CDR3, the DNA is TGTGCCAGCAGCTTGAGGCAGTCCGGGGAGCTGTTTTTT. Together with reference TRBV5-8 and TRBJ2-2, the CDR3 gives the full variable domain: EAGVTQSPTHLIKTRGQQATLRCSPISGHTSVYWYQQALGLGLQFLLWYDEGEERNRGNFPPRFSGRQFPNYSSELNVNALELEDSALYLCASSLRQSGELFFGEGSRLTVL.

The CDR3 DNA follows: TGTGCCAGCACCGAAGGGAACACCGGGGAGCTGTTTTTT. Translated: CASTEGNTGELFF. The chain links TRBV6-1 to TRBJ2-2; D not resolved. Per germline, CDR1 MNHNS and CDR2 SASEGT. This CDR3 has 13 amino acids. The V and J ends lost 7 bases and 1 base respectively, with 7 bases between them.

The sample holds a few counts of this clone. The sample contains more than one DNA sequence encoding this CDR3. This chain uses TRBV7-8 with TRBJ1-5; D remains ambiguous. The V and J ends lost 5 bases and 0 bases respectively, with 8 bases between them. The CDR3 contains 14 residues. Germline V CDR1 and CDR2: SGHVS, FQNEAQ. The CDR3 coding sequence is TGTGCCAGCAGCGGCGGGAATAGCAATCAGCCCCAGCATTTT. It specifies CASSGGNSNQPQHF.

This rearrangement joins TRBV27 to TRBJ1-6; possible D gene TRBD1, 5 bases. The CDR3 runs to 14 residues. Germline V gives CDR1 MNHEY, CDR2 SMNVEV (reference sequence). Trimming stripped 5 bases from V and 8 bases from J, with 13 bases between. CDR3 sequence: CASSGTRGDSPLHF. In DNA form, the CDR3 reads TGTGCCAGCAGTGGGACTCGAGGAGATTCACCCCTCCACTTT.

The chain links TRBV7-9 to TRBJ1-6, with D uncertain. The V and J ends lost 1 base and 7 bases respectively, with 5 bases between them. CDR3 length equals 13 residues. CDR1 SEHNR and CDR2 FQNEAQ come from the germline V gene (reference sequence). The CDR3 DNA reads as TGTGCCAGCAGCTTAGGCACAAATTCACCCCTCCACTTT. Translation: CASSLGTNSPLHF.

There are a few counts of this clone. V is TRBV6-1 and J is TRBJ2-3; 7 bases are a match to TRBD1. In germline, CDR1 is MNHNS, CDR2 SASEGT. This CDR3 has 12 residues. Unmatched junction bases numbered 1, after V lost 6 bases and J lost 4 bases. The CDR3 is CASSDRADTQYF. The CDR3 coding sequence is TGTGCCAGCAGCGACAGGGCAGATACGCAGTATTTT.

The CDR3 reads CASSPGTGGTGELFF. The CDR3 nucleotides are TGCGCCAGCAGCCCTGGGACAGGGGGCACCGGGGAGCTGTTTTTT. The chain couples TRBV5-1 to TRBJ2-2; 11 nucleotides match TRBD1. Germline V gene lookup returns CDR1 SGHRS and CDR2 YFSETQ. V lost 4 bases, J lost 4 bases, and 3 bases stayed unmatched. This CDR3 has 15 residues. Based on the CDR3 plus reference TRBV5-1 and TRBJ2-2, the full variable domain is KAGVTQTPRYLIKTRGQQVTLSCSPISGHRSVSWYQQTPGQGLQFLFEYFSETQRNKGNFPGRFSGRQFSNSRSEMNVSTLELGDSALYLCASSPGTGGTGELFFGEGSRLTVL.

This sequence joins TRBV18 and TRBJ2-7, with D unresolved. The CDR3 totals 12 residues. Germline CDR1 KGHSH, CDR2 LQKENI. V was clipped by 1 base and J by 3 bases, with 4 bases between them. The CDR3 DNA is TGTGCCAGCTCACCACAGGACTACGAGCAGTACTTC. Its protein product is CASSPQDYEQYF. Complete variable domain (other parts from reference TRBV18 and TRBJ2-7): NAGVMQNPRHLVRRRGQEARLRCSPMKGHSHVYWYRQLPEEGLKFMVYLQKENIIDESGMPKERFSAEFPKEGPSILRIQQVVRGDSAAYFCASSPQDYEQYFGPGTRLTVT.

V and J are TRBV6-6 and TRBJ1-2; D unclear. Germline V gene sequence: CDR1 MNHNY, CDR2 SVGAGI (reference sequence). The CDR3 sequence is 13 residues long. The ends were cut back, 5 bases at V and 4 bases at J, with 11 bases in the middle. CDR3 sequence: CASSRGRSYGYTF. The CDR3 DNA is TGTGCCAGCAGTCGTGGGAGGAGCTATGGCTACACCTTC.

The CDR3 coding sequence is TGTGCCAGCAGTTTATTAGGAACAGAAGTTCATCGCGAGCAGTACTTC. It yields the protein CASSLLGTEVHREQYF. The chain employs TRBV27 and TRBJ2-7, with D unresolved. The length of the CDR3 is 16 residues. The germline gives CDR1 MNHEY, CDR2 SMNVEV (reference sequence). Trimming removed 1 base from V and 6 bases from J, with 19 bases in between.

CDR3 region: CATYFRGGETFF. The CDR3 DNA sequence: TGTGCCACCTATTTTAGAGGGGGAGAGACTTTCTTT. This chain connects TRBV7-2 to TRBJ1-1; a weak D match, TRBD1 (6 bases). Germline V lookup: CDR1 SGHTA, CDR2 FQGNSA. Trimming removed 10 bases from V and 12 bases from J, with 21 bases in between. This CDR3 comprises 12 residues.

The chain combines TRBV5-5 with TRBJ2-3; a weak D match, TRBD1 (5 bases). CDR1 is SGHKS, CDR2 YYEKEE, per germline (reference sequence). Trimming cost V 5 bases and J 0 bases, with 10 bases left between them. The CDR3 totals 14 residues. CDR3 DNA sequence: TGTGCCAGCAGTTCAGACAGCAGCACAGATACGCAGTATTTT. Its protein is CASSSDSSTDTQYF.

The gene calls are TRBV7-6 and TRBJ2-2; TRBD2 is a possible D gene (5 bases). Germline assignment: CDR1 SGHVS and CDR2 FNYEAQ. V shed 4 bases and J shed 6 bases, with 9 bases lying between them. CDR3 length: 13 residues. CDR3 DNA: TGTGCCAGCAGCTCACTCGGGGCCGGGGAGCTGTTTTTT. It translates to CASSSLGAGELFF.

This rearrangement joins TRBV28 to TRBJ2-4; 7 nucleotides line up with TRBD1. After removal of 6 bases from V and 1 base from J, the junction contained 0 bases not matched to a gene. The CDR3 length is 13 residues. Per germline, CDR1 MDHEN and CDR2 SYDVKM. CDR3 in amino acids: CASRQGAKNIQYF. The CDR3 coding sequence is TGTGCCAGCAGACAGGGGGCCAAAAACATTCAGTACTTC.

This chain links TRBV7-9 with TRBJ1-6; D is possibly TRBD1 (6 bases). The CDR3 spans 15 residues. Trimming took off 5 bases at V and 7 bases at J, with 15 bases between the two ends. Germline V lookup: CDR1 SEHNR, CDR2 FQNEAQ (reference sequence). CDR3 sequence: CASSRDNPGNSPLHF. CDR3 coding DNA: TGTGCCAGCAGCCGGGACAATCCCGGGAATTCACCCCTCCACTTT.

V usage is TRBV6-1 and J usage is TRBJ1-1; D is uncertain. Trimming shortened V by 3 bases and J by 5 bases, and 13 bases separated the two germline ends. Germline-derived CDR1 and CDR2 are MNHNS and SASEGT. The CDR3 loop spans 14 amino acids. CDR3 region: CASSELAHGTEAFF. In DNA, the CDR3 is TGTGCCAGCAGTGAGCTGGCCCATGGGACTGAAGCTTTCTTT.

This chain links TRBV28 with TRBJ2-1; D unresolved. Germline V gene data show CDR1 as MDHEN and CDR2 as SYDVKM. This CDR3 contains 16 residues. Trimming took off 7 bases at V and 0 bases at J, with 16 bases between the two ends. The CDR3 sequence: CASTAAGLSSYNEQFF. In nucleotides, the CDR3 is TGTGCCAGCACCGCCGCCGGTCTAAGCTCCTACAATGAGCAGTTCTTC.

V usage is TRBV5-4 and J usage is TRBJ1-1, with a tentative D call TRBD1 (6 bases). This CDR3 contains 13 residues. In germline, CDR1 is SGHNT, CDR2 YYREEE (reference sequence). Trimming cost V 3 bases and J 11 bases, with 17 bases left between them. DNA for the CDR3: TGTGCCAGCAGCTCCGGGACACCAGGCGGGGCTTTCTTT. Translating gives CASSSGTPGGAFF.

Sample share makes this clone medium-sized. V gene TRBV14 combines with J gene TRBJ1-2, with TRBD1 as a possible D gene (6 bases). Looked up from germline, CDR1 is SGHDN and CDR2 is FVKESK. Trimming left V 4 bases short and J 6 bases short, with 18 bases between. This CDR3 contains 15 residues. Written as DNA, the CDR3 is TGTGCCAGCAGCCGTTTCGATGGGGGCTTGGATGGCTACACCTTC. Residues: CASSRFDGGLDGYTF.

Only a few counts were recorded for this clone. V gene TRBV7-2 combines with J gene TRBJ2-1; the match to TRBD2 covers 7 bases. This CDR3 comprises 16 residues. Germline CDR1 SGHTA, CDR2 FQGNSA. Losses at the gene ends were 7 bases for V and 0 bases for J; bases not matched to a gene: 9. The DNA of the CDR3 is TGTGCCAGCACCCAATTTTGGGGGGGCTCCTACAATGAGCAGTTCTTC. This sequence encodes CASTQFWGGSYNEQFF.

The chain uses TRBV6-1 and TRBJ1-1, with a tentative D call TRBD1 (5 bases). This CDR3 is built from 14 residues. Trimming shortened V by 1 base and J by 2 bases, and 8 bases separated the two germline ends. CDR1 and CDR2 from the germline V gene are MNHNS and SASEGT. CDR3 DNA: TGTGCCAGCAGTGAAGGGGACTACAACACTGAAGCTTTCTTT. Protein sequence: CASSEGDYNTEAFF.

A few counts support this clone. The genes are TRBV5-6 and TRBJ2-7; no reliable D call. Between the trimmed V and J ends, which lost 5 bases and 3 bases, there was a span of 6 bases. CDR1 is SGHDT, CDR2 YYEEEE, per germline. The length of the CDR3 is 11 residues. The CDR3 DNA sequence: TGTGCCAGCAGTCGTTACTACGAGCAGTACTTC. Translated, it gives CASSRYYEQYF.

The V and J genes are TRBV19 and TRBJ1-3; 9 bases fit TRBD1. With 5 bases clipped from V and 0 bases from J, the junction kept 2 bases outside the gene matches. Germline lookup yields CDR1 LNHDA and CDR2 SQIVND (reference sequence). This CDR3 spans 15 amino acids. The CDR3 region has the DNA TGTGCCAGTAGTGGGACAGGGATCTCTGGAAACACCATATATTTT. This translates into CASSGTGISGNTIYF.

The chain joins TRBV12-5 to TRBJ1-2, with a weak D call TRBD1 (5 bases). CDR3 length: 14 amino acids. Germline loops: CDR1 LGHNT, CDR2 FRNRAP. V lost 5 bases to trimming and J lost 2 bases, with 12 bases between them. CDR3 nucleotides: TGTGCTAGTGGTCTAGGACCAGGGAACTATGGCTACACCTTC. Translated, it gives CASGLGPGNYGYTF. Filled out from reference TRBV12-5 and TRBJ1-2, the complete variable domain reads DARVTQTPRHKVTEMGQEVTMRCQPILGHNTVFWYRQTMMQGLELLAYFRNRAPLDDSGMPKDRFSAEMPDATLATLKIQPSEPRDSAVYFCASGLGPGNYGYTFGSGTRLTVV.